This is a list of T cell receptor beta chains from one sample in a study of technical replicates of blood from a few donors. Assay: immunoSEQ multiplex PCR; the TCRdb copy retains only in-frame clones and omits some. The repertoire consists of 75,000 to 95,000 clones, with roughly 96% occurring once and the leading ten covering about 0.26%. The specimen was T cells isolated from PBMCs. The origin of the receptors is a human donor in good health. Each CDR3 is given with its conserved first and last residue. D genes are given only for firm matches. Clone size appears in some rows only: once, few, many, or a class for an expanded clone.

>TRBD1|TRBV29-1|.|13|TRBJ2-5
CSVMTGKQETQYF
TGCAGCGTCATGACAGGGAAGCAAGAGACCCAGTACTTC
>.|TRBV5-1|.|15|TRBJ2-1
CASSLASHSYNEQFF
TGCGCCAGCAGCTTGGCTAGTCACTCCTACAATGAGCAGTTCTTC
>TRBD2|TRBV4-2|.|14|TRBJ2-5
CASSQDRAGETQYF
TGTGCCAGCAGCCAAGATCGAGCGGGGGAGACCCAGTACTTC
>TRBD1|TRBV27|.|16|TRBJ2-2
CASSLAGTGNTGELFF
TGTGCCAGCAGTTTAGCCGGGACAGGGAACACCGGGGAGCTGTTTTTT
>TRBD2|TRBV19|.|15|TRBJ2-3
CASKETSGYTDTQYF
TGTGCCAGTAAAGAGACTAGCGGATACACAGATACGCAGTATTTT
>TRBD2|TRBV7-3|.|16|TRBJ2-3
CASSPELSGGPDTQYF
TGTGCCAGCAGCCCTGAGCTTAGCGGGGGGCCAGATACGCAGTATTTT
>TRBD1|TRBV2|.|12|TRBJ2-7
CASRPTGYEQYF
TGTGCCAGCAGACCGACAGGGTACGAGCAGTACTTC
>.|TRBV4-1|.|19|TRBJ2-1
CASSQEDDARGPSYNEQFF
TGCGCCAGCAGCCAAGAGGATGACGCTCGTGGGCCGTCCTACAATGAGCAGTTCTTC
>.|TRBV5-1|.|18|TRBJ2-1
CASSFENGEMDSYNEQFF
TGCGCCAGCAGCTTCGAAAACGGGGAGATGGACTCCTACAATGAGCAGTTCTTC
>TRBD1|TRBV18|few|14|TRBJ1-1
CASSQGQENTEAFF
TGTGCCAGCTCACAGGGACAGGAGAACACTGAAGCTTTCTTT
>.|TRBV30|.|15|TRBJ2-7
CAWSVGQSSAYEQYF
TGTGCCTGGAGTGTTGGACAGTCAAGCGCCTACGAGCAGTACTTC
>.|TRBV19|.|17|TRBJ1-3
CASKREADRFSGNTIYF
TGTGCCAGTAAGAGGGAGGCGGACCGCTTCTCTGGAAACACCATATATTTT
>TRBD1|TRBV18|.|15|TRBJ1-1
CASSPRQGMNTEAFF
TGTGCCAGCTCACCACGACAGGGGATGAACACTGAAGCTTTCTTT
>.|TRBV28|.|14|TRBJ2-7
CASSPLSTGYEQYF
TGTGCCAGCAGTCCGCTATCTACAGGCTACGAGCAGTACTTC
>TRBD1|TRBV6-1|.|15|TRBJ2-1
CASSEVTGVGNEQFF
TGTGCCAGCAGTGAAGTAACAGGGGTAGGGAATGAGCAGTTCTTC
>TRBD1|TRBV9|.|14|TRBJ1-2
CASSSRTGAYGYTF
TGTGCCAGCAGCTCGAGGACAGGGGCCTATGGCTACACCTTC
>.|TRBV5-1|.|15|TRBJ1-2
CASSSNPYGGGGYTF
TGCGCCAGCAGCTCCAACCCATATGGGGGCGGTGGCTACACCTTC
>.|TRBV28|.|15|TRBJ2-7
CASSRYTGSSYEQYF
TGTGCCAGCAGCCGATATACAGGGAGCTCCTACGAGCAGTACTTC
>TRBD2|TRBV2|.|15|TRBJ2-1
CASSEGLAVGNEQFF
TGTGCCAGCAGTGAGGGACTAGCGGTTGGCAATGAGCAGTTCTTC
>TRBD2|TRBV4-2|.|17|TRBJ2-3
CASSQDGRGGSSDTQYF
TGTGCCAGCAGCCAAGACGGGCGGGGGGGCTCCTCAGATACGCAGTATTTT
>TRBD2|TRBV27|.|16|TRBJ2-1
CASSFYVAGGPGEQFF
TGTGCCAGCAGTTTTTATGTAGCGGGAGGGCCAGGAGAGCAGTTCTTC
>TRBD1|TRBV9|.|18|TRBJ1-2
CASRGAGTARRLNYGYTF
TGTGCCAGCAGAGGCGCCGGGACAGCTAGAAGACTTAACTATGGCTACACCTTC
>TRBD1|TRBV12-5|.|18|TRBJ2-2
CASGWILGTGGDTGELFF
TGTGCTAGTGGTTGGATCCTAGGGACAGGGGGCGACACCGGGGAGCTGTTTTTT
>.|TRBV27|.|16|TRBJ2-3
CASRRFDRLSTDTQYF
TGTGCCAGCAGGCGGTTTGACAGGCTGAGCACAGATACGCAGTATTTT
>.|TRBV27|once|12|TRBJ1-1
CASSPGNTEAFF
TGTGCCAGCAGTCCAGGGAACACTGAAGCTTTCTTT
>TRBD1|TRBV7-7|.|15|TRBJ2-5
CASSGQVGVGETQYF
TGTGCCAGCAGCGGACAGGTTGGGGTGGGGGAGACCCAGTACTTC
>TRBD2|TRBV6-1|.|16|TRBJ2-5
CASSESLAGPQETQYF
TGTGCCAGCAGTGAAAGTCTAGCGGGTCCTCAAGAGACCCAGTACTTC